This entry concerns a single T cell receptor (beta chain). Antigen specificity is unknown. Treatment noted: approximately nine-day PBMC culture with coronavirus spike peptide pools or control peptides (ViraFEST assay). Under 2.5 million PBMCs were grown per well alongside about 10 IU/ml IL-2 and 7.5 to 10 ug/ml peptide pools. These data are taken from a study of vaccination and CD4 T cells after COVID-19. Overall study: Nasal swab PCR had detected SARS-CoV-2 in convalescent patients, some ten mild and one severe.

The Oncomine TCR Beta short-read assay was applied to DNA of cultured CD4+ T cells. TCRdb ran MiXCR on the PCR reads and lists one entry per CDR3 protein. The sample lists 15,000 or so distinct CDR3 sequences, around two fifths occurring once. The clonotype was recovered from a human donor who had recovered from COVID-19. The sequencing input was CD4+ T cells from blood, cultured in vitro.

CDR3 protein: CASSTSGVEQYF. Written as DNA, the CDR3 is TGCGCCAGCAGTACATCAGGGGTCGAGCAGTACTTC. The rearrangement uses TRBV10-1 and TRBJ2-7; tentative D call: TRBD1 (6 bases). The CDR3 contains 12 residues. V was cut by 5 bases and J by 6 bases, with 11 bases left in between. Germline CDR1 is WNHNN and CDR2 is SYGVQD (reference sequence).